This passage covers 17 T cell receptor beta chains from one sample sequenced in a study of cytomegalovirus exposure and HLA in healthy donors. Primers included in the PCR were 60 Vbeta and 13 Jbeta primers. The protocol was immunoSEQ multiplex PCR, while the TCRdb copy is restricted to in-frame clones and leaves out a portion. This sample's clone table lists approximately 50,000 clones. Sequencing input: PBMCs. These receptor sequences come from a male donor in good health and CMV-seronegative.

This chain connects TRBV7-9 to TRBJ2-7; D is perhaps TRBD2 (7 bases). Germline V gene sequence: CDR1 SEHNR, CDR2 FQNEAQ (reference sequence). The length of the CDR3 is 15 residues. V was shortened by 0 bases and J by 3 bases, with 12 bases between the two germline ends. The CDR3 DNA is TGTGCCAGCAGCTTAGCTGGGGGGGCCTTCTACGAGCAGTACTTC. This translates into CASSLAGGAFYEQYF.

The genes are TRBV5-1 and TRBJ1-2; 7 bases fit TRBD1. Germline CDR1 is SGHRS and CDR2 is YFSETQ. V lost 4 bases, J lost 8 bases, and 17 bases stayed unmatched. This CDR3 is 16 amino acids long. CDR3 residues: CASSLYPGQVEMGYTF. The CDR3, as DNA: TGCGCCAGCAGCCTGTATCCTGGACAGGTAGAGATGGGCTACACCTTC.

The V gene is TRBV11-2, the J gene TRBJ1-2; D is ambiguous. This CDR3 is built from 15 residues. From germline, CDR1 is SGHAT and CDR2 FQNNGV. The V and J ends lost 0 bases and 1 base respectively, with 9 bases between them. The CDR3 region has the DNA TGTGCCAGCAGCTTAGATAGCGACCTTAACTATGGCTACACCTTC. Amino acid sequence: CASSLDSDLNYGYTF.

The rearrangement joins TRBV5-1 to TRBJ1-3; D is unresolved. Trimming cost V 0 bases and J 2 bases, with 6 bases left between them. The CDR3 extends over 14 amino acids. Germline assignment: CDR1 SGHRS and CDR2 YFSETQ. The chain's CDR3 is CASSLGGTGNTIYF. The CDR3 nucleotides are TGCGCCAGCAGCTTGGGAGGGACTGGAAACACCATATATTTT. The whole variable domain, filled in from reference TRBV5-1 and TRBJ1-3, reads KAGVTQTPRYLIKTRGQQVTLSCSPISGHRSVSWYQQTPGQGLQFLFEYFSETQRNKGNFPGRFSGRQFSNSRSEMNVSTLELGDSALYLCASSLGGTGNTIYFGEGSWLTVV.

V and J are TRBV18 and TRBJ1-2; 10 bases are a match to TRBD1. The germline gives CDR1 KGHSH, CDR2 LQKENI. The V and J ends lost 3 bases and 6 bases, in that order; junction bases with no gene match: 4. The CDR3 is 14 amino acids. This chain's CDR3 is CASSPLGTGDGYTF. In DNA, the CDR3 is TGTGCCAGCTCACCCTTAGGGACAGGGGATGGCTACACCTTC.

The chain joins TRBV5-6 to TRBJ1-2; D ambiguous. CDR3 size: 15 residues. The germline V gene has CDR1 SGHDT and CDR2 YYEEEE. Between the trimmed V and J ends, which lost 1 base and 4 bases, there was a span of 14 bases. The DNA of the CDR3 is TGTGCCAGCAGCTTGTTGGGTCAGGCACTCTATGGCTACACCTTC. Translated: CASSLLGQALYGYTF.

The gene calls are TRBV9 and TRBJ1-2; D remains unclear. V lost 1 base to trimming and J lost 1 base, with 5 bases between them. The CDR3 runs 13 residues. Germline lookup yields CDR1 SGDLS and CDR2 YYNGEE. This CDR3 reads CASSVYNNYGYTF. The CDR3 DNA follows: TGTGCCAGCAGCGTATACAATAACTATGGCTACACCTTC.

The chain has TRBV9 and TRBJ1-2; D perhaps matches TRBD1 (5 bases). V was cut by 0 bases and J by 7 bases, with 19 bases left in between. The germline V gene encodes CDR1 SGDLS and CDR2 YYNGEE. This CDR3 has 16 residues. CDR3 protein: CASSVVAGSLPVGYTF. In nucleotides, the CDR3 is TGTGCCAGCAGCGTAGTTGCAGGGTCTCTGCCGGTTGGCTACACCTTC.

In DNA, the CDR3 is TGTGCCAGCAGCTTTTTAGCAGGACAGGTAGATACGCAGTATTTT. Translating it yields CASSFLAGQVDTQYF. The rearrangement joins TRBV7-6 to TRBJ2-3, with 7 bases fitting TRBD1. Germline V CDR1 and CDR2: SGHVS, FNYEAQ. V lost 3 bases, J lost 5 bases, and 8 bases stayed unmatched. The CDR3 spans 15 residues.

The chain is built from TRBV18 and TRBJ1-2; D is perhaps TRBD1 (5 bases). CDR3 length: 14 residues. In germline, CDR1 is KGHSH, CDR2 LQKENI. V lost 0 bases to trimming and J lost 8 bases, with 13 bases between them. The CDR3 region has the DNA TGTGCCAGCTCACCACCGGGGCAGTATATGGGCTACACCTTC. Translation gives CASSPPGQYMGYTF.

The chain has TRBV4-3 and TRBJ2-7, with D uncertain. The CDR3 spans 15 residues. Germline V gives CDR1 LGHNA, CDR2 YSLEER. The V end lost 1 base, the J end lost 0 bases, and 10 bases lay between the germline ends. CDR3 DNA: TGCGCCAGCAGCCAAGGGAGCTCCGGCTCCTACGAGCAGTACTTC. Encoded protein: CASSQGSSGSYEQYF.

V and J are TRBV6-1 and TRBJ1-1; D gene unclear. CDR3 length: 13 amino acids. Germline CDR1 is MNHNS and CDR2 is SASEGT. Trimming stripped 7 bases from V and 0 bases from J, with 9 bases between. CDR3 sequence (DNA): TGTGCCAGCAACCCGGGTATGAACACTGAAGCTTTCTTT. Encoded protein: CASNPGMNTEAFF.

The chain has TRBV23-1 and TRBJ1-1; 7 positions match TRBD1. TRBV23-1 is labeled an ORF, and its function is uncertain. Losses at the gene ends were 0 bases for V and 5 bases for J; bases not matched to a gene: 6. This CDR3 has 15 amino acids. CDR3 loop: CASSQSTGARTEAFF. DNA for the CDR3: TGCGCCAGCAGTCAATCAACAGGGGCAAGGACTGAAGCTTTCTTT.

V and J are TRBV7-8 and TRBJ2-1; 7 nucleotides match TRBD2. The length of the CDR3 is 14 residues. J lost 6 bases, V lost 3 bases, and 5 bases had no gene match. Germline loops: CDR1 SGHVS, CDR2 FQNEAQ. The CDR3 is CASSLVTSSNEQFF. The DNA of the CDR3 is TGTGCCAGCAGCTTGGTGACTAGCAGCAATGAGCAGTTCTTC.

This rearrangement joins TRBV6-5 to TRBJ1-2; D might be TRBD1 (5 bases). Trimming shortened V by 6 bases and J by 5 bases, and 13 bases separated the two germline ends. Per germline, CDR1 MNHEY and CDR2 SVGAGI. The length of the CDR3 is 13 residues. The CDR3 DNA sequence: TGTGCCAGCAGCAAGGACATACGGTATGGCTACACCTTC. Protein: CASSKDIRYGYTF.

This chain uses TRBV30 with TRBJ1-2; TRBD1 matches at 8 bases. The CDR3 spans 11 residues. Germline V gives CDR1 GTSNPN, CDR2 SVGIG (reference sequence). With V trimmed by 2 bases and J by 8 bases, 1 base remained unmatched. CDR3 nucleotides: TGTGCCTGGAGTACAGGGGGAGGCTACACCTTC. This sequence encodes CAWSTGGGYTF. Combining the CDR3 with reference TRBV30 and TRBJ1-2 gives the whole variable domain SQTIHQWPATLVQPVGSPLSLECTVEGTSNPNLYWYRQAAGRGLQLLFYSVGIGQISSEVPQNLSASRPQDRQFILSSKKLLLSDSGFYLCAWSTGGGYTFGSGTRLTVV.

This sequence joins TRBV6-1 and TRBJ1-2; no clear D gene. The V end was cut by 2 bases, the J end by 8 bases, with 12 bases between. Germline CDR1 MNHNS, CDR2 SASEGT. There are 13 residues in the CDR3. The CDR3 loop is CASSESSVGGYTF. The CDR3 DNA follows: TGTGCCAGCAGTGAAAGCTCGGTGGGCGGCTACACCTTC.